These 9 T cell receptor beta chains share one sample of origin, sequenced in a study of blood T cell repertoires in COVID-19. Clones were read by immunoSEQ multiplex PCR, and TCRdb kept only the in-frame ones, dropping some. In the table there are about 210,000 clones, about four fifths of which are singletons. Sequences were obtained from peripheral blood. Receptors originate from a woman aged 45 to 65 with active or convalescent COVID-19.

This chain connects TRBV4-2 to TRBJ1-2, with D perhaps matching TRBD1 (6 bases). The CDR3 has 15 residues. Germline CDR1 LGHNA, CDR2 YNFKEQ. With 3 bases removed from V and 4 bases from J, the gap between germline ends came to 15 bases. CDR3 coding DNA: TGTGCCAGCAGCCACCTGGACAGCGTGGGCTATGGCTACACCTTC. Translated, it gives CASSHLDSVGYGYTF.

The chain recombines TRBV2 with TRBJ1-2; 8 positions agree with TRBD1. The CDR3 contains 14 residues. The V and J ends lost 4 bases and 3 bases, in that order; junction bases with no gene match: 4. Germline CDR1 SNHLY, CDR2 FYNNEI. This CDR3 is CASSVYRGDYGYTF. The CDR3 DNA reads TGTGCCAGCAGTGTATACAGGGGGGACTATGGCTACACCTTC.

The rearrangement uses TRBV6-6 and TRBJ2-1; 12 nucleotides align to TRBD1. There are 20 residues in the CDR3. The ends lost 6 bases at V and 0 bases at J; junction bases unmatched: 15. Germline V CDR1 and CDR2: MNHNY, SVGAGI (reference sequence). CDR3 region: CASSLNLRDRGLSSYNEQFF. CDR3 coding DNA: TGTGCCAGCAGCTTGAACCTCCGGGACAGGGGGCTAAGCTCCTACAATGAGCAGTTCTTC.

The chain links TRBV11-2 to TRBJ2-1, with TRBD2 as a possible D gene (6 bases). V lost 5 bases and J 2 bases, leaving 19 bases between the germline ends. Germline CDR1 is SGHAT and CDR2 is FQNNGV. CDR3 length: 17 amino acids. The CDR3 protein is CASSPSGGANTYNEQFF. The DNA of the CDR3 is TGTGCCAGCAGCCCTTCCGGCGGGGCGAACACCTACAATGAGCAGTTCTTC.

Only one count was recorded for this clone. The chain recombines TRBV5-4 with TRBJ2-3, with D perhaps TRBD1 (6 bases). The V and J ends lost 0 bases and 6 bases respectively, with 14 bases between them. Germline CDR1 SGHNT, CDR2 YYREEE (reference sequence). The CDR3 runs to 15 residues. The CDR3: CASSLGQENGDTQYF. The CDR3 bases are TGTGCCAGCAGCTTGGGACAGGAGAACGGCGATACGCAGTATTTT. Looking up the rest from reference TRBV5-4 and TRBJ2-3 gives the full variable domain: ETGVTQSPTHLIKTRGQQVTLRCSSQSGHNTVSWYQQALGQGPQFIFQYYREEENGRGNFPPRFSGLQFPNYSSELNVNALELDDSALYLCASSLGQENGDTQYFGPGTRLTVL.

This clone was seen repeatedly, ten times or more. This rearrangement joins TRBV5-1 to TRBJ2-1, with D tentatively TRBD2 (6 bases). The CDR3 is 16 residues long. Trimming shortened V by 2 bases and J by 0 bases, and 12 bases separated the two germline ends. Per germline, CDR1 SGHRS and CDR2 YFSETQ. CDR3 region: CASSLLAVSSYNEQFF. The CDR3 DNA reads TGCGCCAGCAGCTTACTAGCCGTGTCCTCCTACAATGAGCAGTTCTTC.

The rearrangement joins TRBV5-6 to TRBJ1-5; tentatively, D is TRBD1 (5 bases). The CDR3 runs to 15 residues. CDR1 and CDR2 from the germline V gene are SGHDT and YYEEEE. V was pared by 0 bases and J by 4 bases, with 11 bases between. CDR3 sequence reads: CASSLGTHTNQPQHF. In DNA form, the CDR3 reads TGTGCCAGCAGCTTGGGGACACATACGAATCAGCCCCAGCATTTT.

V is TRBV28 and J is TRBJ2-7, with 8 bases lining up with TRBD1. The length of the CDR3 is 12 residues. The germline gives CDR1 MDHEN, CDR2 SYDVKM. J was trimmed by 3 bases and V by 8 bases; bases with no gene match: 3. DNA of the CDR3: TGTGCCAGCCAGGACAGGGACTACGAGCAGTACTTC. Protein sequence: CASQDRDYEQYF.

The genes are TRBV3-1 (or the pseudogene TRBV3-2) and TRBJ2-1; 12 bases match TRBD2. There are 15 residues in the CDR3. From germline, CDR1 is LGHDT and CDR2 YNNKEL (reference sequence). Trimming at V came to 4 bases and at J to 7 bases, leaving 5 bases not matched to a gene. DNA of the CDR3: TGTGCCAGCAGCCGCAGGACTAGCGGGATGAATGAGCAGTTCTTC. It translates to CASSRRTSGMNEQFF.